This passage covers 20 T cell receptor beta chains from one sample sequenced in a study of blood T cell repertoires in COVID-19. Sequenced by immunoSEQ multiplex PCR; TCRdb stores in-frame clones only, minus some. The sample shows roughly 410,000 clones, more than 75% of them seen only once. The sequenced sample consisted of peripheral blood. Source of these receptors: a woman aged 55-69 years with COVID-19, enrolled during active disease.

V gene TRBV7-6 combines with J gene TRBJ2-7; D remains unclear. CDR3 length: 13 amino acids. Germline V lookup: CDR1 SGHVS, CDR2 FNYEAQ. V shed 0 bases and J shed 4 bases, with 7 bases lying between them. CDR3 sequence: CASSLAPGYEQYF. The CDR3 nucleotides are TGTGCCAGCAGCTTAGCCCCAGGTTACGAGCAGTACTTC.

CDR3 DNA: TGTGCCAGCAGTTTCCACAGCCAAGAGACCCAGTACTTC. Its translation is CASSFHSQETQYF. The chain recombines TRBV28 with TRBJ2-5; D is unclear. The length of the CDR3 is 13 residues. Germline loops: CDR1 MDHEN, CDR2 SYDVKM. V lost 3 bases and J 1 base, leaving 6 bases between the germline ends.

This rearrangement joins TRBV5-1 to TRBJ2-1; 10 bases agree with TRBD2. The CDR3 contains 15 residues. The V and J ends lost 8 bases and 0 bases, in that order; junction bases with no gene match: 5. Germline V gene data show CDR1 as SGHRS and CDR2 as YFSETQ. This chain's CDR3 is CASTSGASSYNEQFF. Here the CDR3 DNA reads TGCGCCAGTACTAGCGGGGCGAGCTCCTACAATGAGCAGTTCTTC.

As DNA, the CDR3 is TGCGCCAGCAGCCAACCCCCAGCGGGGGGCTACAATGAGCAGTTCTTC. Translation gives CASSQPPAGGYNEQFF. The chain is built from TRBV4-1 and TRBJ2-1; 9 bases map to TRBD2. Germline V lookup: CDR1 MGHRA, CDR2 YSYEKL. The CDR3 is 16 residues long. V trimming: 2 bases; J trimming: 3 bases; junction bases outside the gene matches: 5.

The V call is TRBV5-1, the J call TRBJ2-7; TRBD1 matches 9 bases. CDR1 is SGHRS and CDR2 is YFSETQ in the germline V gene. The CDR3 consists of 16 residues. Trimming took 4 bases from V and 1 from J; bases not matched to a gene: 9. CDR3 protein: CASSASGTGTSYEQYF. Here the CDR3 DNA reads TGCGCCAGCAGCGCTTCCGGGACAGGGACATCCTACGAGCAGTACTTC.

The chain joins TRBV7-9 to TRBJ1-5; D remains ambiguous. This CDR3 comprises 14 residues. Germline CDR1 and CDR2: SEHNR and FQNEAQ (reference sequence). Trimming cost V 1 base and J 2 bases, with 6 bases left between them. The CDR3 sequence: CASSLGHRNQPQHF. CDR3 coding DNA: TGTGCCAGCAGCTTAGGGCACCGCAATCAGCCCCAGCATTTT.

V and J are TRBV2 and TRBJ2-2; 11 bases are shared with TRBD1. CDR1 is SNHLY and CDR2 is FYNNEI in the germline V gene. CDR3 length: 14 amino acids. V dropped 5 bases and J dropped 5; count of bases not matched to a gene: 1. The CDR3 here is CASSRDRGTGELFF. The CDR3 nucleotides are TGTGCCAGCAGTCGGGACAGGGGGACCGGGGAGCTGTTTTTT.

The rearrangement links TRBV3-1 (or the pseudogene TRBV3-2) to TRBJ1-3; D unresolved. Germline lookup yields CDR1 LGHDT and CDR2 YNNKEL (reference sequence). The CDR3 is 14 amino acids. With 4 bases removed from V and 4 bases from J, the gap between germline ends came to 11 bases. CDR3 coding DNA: TGTGCCAGCAGCCCGACAATAAGGGGAAACACCATATATTTT. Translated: CASSPTIRGNTIYF.

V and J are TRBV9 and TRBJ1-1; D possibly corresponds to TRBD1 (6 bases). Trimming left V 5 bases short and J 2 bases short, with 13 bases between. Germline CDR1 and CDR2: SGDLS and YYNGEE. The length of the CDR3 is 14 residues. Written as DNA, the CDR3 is TGTGCCAGCAGAAAGGCAGGGGCCAACACTGAAGCTTTCTTT. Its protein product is CASRKAGANTEAFF.

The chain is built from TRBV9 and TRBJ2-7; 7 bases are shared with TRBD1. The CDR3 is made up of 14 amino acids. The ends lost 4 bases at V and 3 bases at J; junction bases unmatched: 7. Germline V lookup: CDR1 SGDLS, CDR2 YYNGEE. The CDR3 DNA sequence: TGTGCCAGCAGCCCCAGGACAGGAAACTACGAGCAGTACTTC. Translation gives CASSPRTGNYEQYF.

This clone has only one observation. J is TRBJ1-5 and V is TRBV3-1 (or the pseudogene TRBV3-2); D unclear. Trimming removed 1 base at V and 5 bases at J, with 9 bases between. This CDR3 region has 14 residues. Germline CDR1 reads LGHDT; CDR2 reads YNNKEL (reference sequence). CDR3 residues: CASSQGASYQPQHF. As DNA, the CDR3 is TGTGCCAGCAGCCAAGGCGCGAGTTATCAGCCCCAGCATTTT.

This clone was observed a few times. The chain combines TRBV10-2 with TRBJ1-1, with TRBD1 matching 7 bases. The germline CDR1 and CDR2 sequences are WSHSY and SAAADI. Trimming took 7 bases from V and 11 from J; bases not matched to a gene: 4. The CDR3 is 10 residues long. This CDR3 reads CASIDREAFF. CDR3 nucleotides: TGCGCCAGCATCGACAGGGAGGCTTTCTTT.

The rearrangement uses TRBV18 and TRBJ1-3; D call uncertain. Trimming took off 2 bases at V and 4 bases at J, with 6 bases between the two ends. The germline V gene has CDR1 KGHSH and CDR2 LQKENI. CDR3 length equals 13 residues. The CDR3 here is CASSPDFGNTIYF. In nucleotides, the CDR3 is TGTGCCAGCTCACCAGACTTCGGAAACACCATATATTTT.

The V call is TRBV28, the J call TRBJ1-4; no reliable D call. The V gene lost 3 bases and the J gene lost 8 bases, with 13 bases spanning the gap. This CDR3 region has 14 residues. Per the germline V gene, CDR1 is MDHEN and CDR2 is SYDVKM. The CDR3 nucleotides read TGTGCCAGCAGTTTGAACACATTACCGGAAAAACTGTTTTTT. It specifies CASSLNTLPEKLFF.

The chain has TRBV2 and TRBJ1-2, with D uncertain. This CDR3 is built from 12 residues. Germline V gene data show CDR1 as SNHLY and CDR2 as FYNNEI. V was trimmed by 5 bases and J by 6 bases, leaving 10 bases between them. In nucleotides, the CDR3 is TGTGCCAGCAGTTTTGCGGGAGATGGCTACACCTTC. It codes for CASSFAGDGYTF.

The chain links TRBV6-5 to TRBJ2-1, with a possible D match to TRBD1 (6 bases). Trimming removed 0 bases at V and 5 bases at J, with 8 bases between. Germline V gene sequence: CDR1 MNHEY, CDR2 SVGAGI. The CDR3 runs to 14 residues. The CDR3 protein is CASSYSAGDNEQFF. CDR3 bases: TGTGCCAGCAGTTACTCCGCAGGGGACAATGAGCAGTTCTTC.

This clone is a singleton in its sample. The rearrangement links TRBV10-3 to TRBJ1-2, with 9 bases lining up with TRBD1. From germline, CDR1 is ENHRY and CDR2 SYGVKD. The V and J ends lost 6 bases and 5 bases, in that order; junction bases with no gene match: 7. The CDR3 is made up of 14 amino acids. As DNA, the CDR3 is TGTGCCATCAGGTCGGACAGGGGAGGTTATGGCTACACCTTC. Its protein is CAIRSDRGGYGYTF.

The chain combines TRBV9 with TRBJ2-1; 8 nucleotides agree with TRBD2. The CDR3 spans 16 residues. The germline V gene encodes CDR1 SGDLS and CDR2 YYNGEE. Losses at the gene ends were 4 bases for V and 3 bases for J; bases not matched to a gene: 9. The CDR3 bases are TGTGCCAGCAGCCGACGCGGCAGCGGGGGCTACAATGAGCAGTTCTTC. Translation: CASSRRGSGGYNEQFF.

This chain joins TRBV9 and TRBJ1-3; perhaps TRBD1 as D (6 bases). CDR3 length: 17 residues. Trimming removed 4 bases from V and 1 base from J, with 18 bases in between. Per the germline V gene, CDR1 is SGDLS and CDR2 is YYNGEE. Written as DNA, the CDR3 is TGTGCCAGCAGCTTAAGCAGGGGTACCACTTCTGGAAACACCATATATTTT. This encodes CASSLSRGTTSGNTIYF.

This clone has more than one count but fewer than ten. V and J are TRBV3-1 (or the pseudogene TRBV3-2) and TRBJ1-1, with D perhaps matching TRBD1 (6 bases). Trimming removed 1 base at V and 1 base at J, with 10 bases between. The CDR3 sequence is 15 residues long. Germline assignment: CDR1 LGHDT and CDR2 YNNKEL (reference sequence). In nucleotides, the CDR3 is TGTGCCAGCAGCCAAGCCGGGGACAAGAACACTGAAGCTTTCTTT. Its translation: CASSQAGDKNTEAFF.